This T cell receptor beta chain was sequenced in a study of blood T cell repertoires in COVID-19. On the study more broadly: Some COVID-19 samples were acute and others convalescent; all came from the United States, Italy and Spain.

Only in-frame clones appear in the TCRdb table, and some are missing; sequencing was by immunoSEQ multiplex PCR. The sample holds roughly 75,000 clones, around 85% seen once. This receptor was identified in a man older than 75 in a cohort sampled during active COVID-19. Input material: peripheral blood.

The CDR3 nucleotides are TGTGCCAGCAGCTTAGATTCAAGCGGGGGACCTCGCTCCTACAATGAGCAGTTCTTC. Encoded protein: CASSLDSSGGPRSYNEQFF. The chain links TRBV11-2 to TRBJ2-1; TRBD2 matches 8 bases. The V gene end was trimmed by 0 bases and the J gene end by 0 bases; junction bases not matched to a gene: 10. The CDR3 spans 19 residues. Germline CDR1 and CDR2: SGHAT and FQNNGV. The full variable domain, completed using reference TRBV11-2 and TRBJ2-1, is EAGVAQSPRYKIIEKRQSVAFWCNPISGHATLYWYQQILGQGPKLLIQFQNNGVVDDSQLPKDRFSAERLKGVDSTLKIQPAKLEDSAVYLCASSLDSSGGPRSYNEQFFGPGTRLTVL.